The T cell receptor beta chain described here comes from a study of early T cells in non-severe SARS-CoV-2 infection. This CDR3 comprises 14 residues. The germline CDR1 and CDR2 sequences are MNHEY and SMNVEV (reference sequence). V dropped 5 bases and J dropped 6; count of bases not matched to a gene: 9. This clonotype has only a few counts. A single record per CDR3 protein comes from TCRdb applying MiXCR to the 5' RACE reads. The data hold 70,000 to 95,000 distinct CDR3 sequences, with roughly 13% observed a single time. This chain connects TRBV27 to TRBJ2-7, with 8 nucleotides matching TRBD1. Sequenced input: whole blood. This sequence originates from an adult who was a healthcare worker with PCR-confirmed SARS-CoV-2 infection or an uninfected control (not recorded which). The CDR3 is CASSPLLDRAEQYF. Written as DNA, the CDR3 is TGTGCCAGCAGTCCCTTACTGGACAGGGCCGAGCAGTACTTC.